Listed below are T cell receptor beta chains from one sample, sequenced in a study of OX40 agonist ivuxolimab in advanced cancers. Data came from immunoSEQ multiplex PCR; TCRdb stores just in-frame clones and leaves some out. Here the sample spans 90,000 or so clones, 89% being singletons. Sequenced material: CD4+ or CD8+ T cells sorted from blood, taken in a trial of the OX40 agonist ivuxolimab. These receptors were obtained from an adult with an advanced solid tumor such as melanoma, head and neck, liver or kidney cancer. Both conserved end residues are part of each CDR3. D genes are given only for firm matches. Some rows have no size entry. The others give once, few or many, or a class for an expanded clone.

TRBJ1-4 | TRBV9 | TRBD1 | many | CASSVEGQGPRKLFF | TGTGCCAGCAGCGTAGAGGGACAGGGCCCGCGGAAACTGTTTTTT
TRBJ2-7 | TRBV27 | - | - | CASIPRGGGGEQYF | TGTGCCAGCATCCCAAGGGGGGGTGGAGGGGAGCAGTACTTC
TRBJ1-3 | TRBV5-1 | TRBD1 | - | CASSSGQGGNTIYF | TGCGCCAGCAGCTCGGGACAGGGAGGAAACACCATATATTTT
TRBJ1-4 | TRBV4-3 | - | - | CASSQEPIGKLFF | TGCGCCAGCAGCCAAGAACCGATCGGAAAACTGTTTTTT
TRBJ1-4 | TRBV2 | - | - | CASLQGRSEKLFF | TGTGCCAGCCTACAAGGGAGAAGTGAAAAACTGTTTTTT
TRBJ1-4 | TRBV7-9 | - | once | CAILLPGLYEKLFF | TGTGCCATCCTACTCCCGGGACTATACGAAAAACTGTTTTTT
TRBJ1-5 | TRBV2 | - | - | CASSERRNNQPQHF | TGTGCCAGCAGTGAACGACGGAATAATCAGCCCCAGCATTTT
TRBJ1-2 | TRBV6-1 | - | - | CASSGRTATNYGYTF | TGTGCCAGCAGTGGGAGGACAGCTACTAACTATGGCTACACCTTC
TRBJ2-1 | TRBV9 | TRBD2 | few | CASSPKRGVGNEQFF | TGTGCCAGCAGCCCCAAGCGGGGGGTGGGGAATGAGCAGTTCTTC
TRBJ2-7 | TRBV2 | TRBD1 | - | CASSEGETGASSLNF | TGTGCCAGCAGTGAAGGGGAGACAGGGGCCTCGTCTTTGAACTTC
TRBJ2-3 | TRBV7-2 | - | - | CASSLAGLSTDTQYF | TGTGCCAGCAGCTTAGCGGGACTGAGCACAGATACGCAGTATTTT
TRBJ2-3 | TRBV11-2 | TRBD1 | - | CASSLRTGGSTDTQYF | TGTGCCAGCAGCTTAAGGACAGGGGGGAGCACAGATACGCAGTATTTT
TRBJ2-5 | TRBV7-9 | - | once | CASSLVGVWQETQYF | TGTGCCAGCAGCTTGGTCGGGGTTTGGCAAGAGACCCAGTACTTC
TRBJ2-2 | TRBV5-1 | TRBD1 | - | CASSWTRDRFTGELFF | TGCGCCAGCAGCTGGACCCGGGACAGATTCACCGGGGAGCTGTTTTTT
TRBJ2-7 | TRBV5-1 | TRBD2 | - | CASSLELAGDYEQYF | TGCGCCAGCAGCTTGGAACTAGCGGGGGACTACGAGCAGTACTTC
TRBJ1-2 | TRBV19 | - | - | CASSISQGPGYTF | TGTGCCAGTAGTATCTCCCAGGGACCTGGCTACACCTTC
TRBJ1-1 | TRBV14 | - | - | CASSQDTEAFF | TGTGCCAGCAGCCAAGATACTGAAGCTTTCTTT
TRBJ1-1 | TRBV19 | - | - | CASSIGGSDDEAFF | TGTGCCAGTAGTATAGGAGGGAGTGACGATGAAGCTTTCTTT
TRBJ2-5 | TRBV10-3 | - | - | CATNPDGETQYF | TGTGCCACCAACCCCGACGGGGAGACCCAGTACTTC
TRBJ1-1 | TRBV4-3 | - | - | CASSQEYREGEAFF | TGCGCCAGCAGCCAGGAATACAGGGAAGGTGAAGCTTTCTTT
TRBJ1-5 | TRBV18 | - | - | CASSRGGNQPQHF | TGTGCCAGCTCACGGGGGGGCAATCAGCCCCAGCATTTT
TRBJ1-1 | TRBV11-2 | - | - | CASSSLGYTEAFF | TGTGCCAGCAGCTCTTTGGGGTACACTGAAGCTTTCTTT
TRBJ2-6 | TRBV7-9 | TRBD2 | - | CASALADAGANVLTF | TGTGCCAGCGCTCTAGCGGATGCTGGGGCCAACGTCCTGACTTTC